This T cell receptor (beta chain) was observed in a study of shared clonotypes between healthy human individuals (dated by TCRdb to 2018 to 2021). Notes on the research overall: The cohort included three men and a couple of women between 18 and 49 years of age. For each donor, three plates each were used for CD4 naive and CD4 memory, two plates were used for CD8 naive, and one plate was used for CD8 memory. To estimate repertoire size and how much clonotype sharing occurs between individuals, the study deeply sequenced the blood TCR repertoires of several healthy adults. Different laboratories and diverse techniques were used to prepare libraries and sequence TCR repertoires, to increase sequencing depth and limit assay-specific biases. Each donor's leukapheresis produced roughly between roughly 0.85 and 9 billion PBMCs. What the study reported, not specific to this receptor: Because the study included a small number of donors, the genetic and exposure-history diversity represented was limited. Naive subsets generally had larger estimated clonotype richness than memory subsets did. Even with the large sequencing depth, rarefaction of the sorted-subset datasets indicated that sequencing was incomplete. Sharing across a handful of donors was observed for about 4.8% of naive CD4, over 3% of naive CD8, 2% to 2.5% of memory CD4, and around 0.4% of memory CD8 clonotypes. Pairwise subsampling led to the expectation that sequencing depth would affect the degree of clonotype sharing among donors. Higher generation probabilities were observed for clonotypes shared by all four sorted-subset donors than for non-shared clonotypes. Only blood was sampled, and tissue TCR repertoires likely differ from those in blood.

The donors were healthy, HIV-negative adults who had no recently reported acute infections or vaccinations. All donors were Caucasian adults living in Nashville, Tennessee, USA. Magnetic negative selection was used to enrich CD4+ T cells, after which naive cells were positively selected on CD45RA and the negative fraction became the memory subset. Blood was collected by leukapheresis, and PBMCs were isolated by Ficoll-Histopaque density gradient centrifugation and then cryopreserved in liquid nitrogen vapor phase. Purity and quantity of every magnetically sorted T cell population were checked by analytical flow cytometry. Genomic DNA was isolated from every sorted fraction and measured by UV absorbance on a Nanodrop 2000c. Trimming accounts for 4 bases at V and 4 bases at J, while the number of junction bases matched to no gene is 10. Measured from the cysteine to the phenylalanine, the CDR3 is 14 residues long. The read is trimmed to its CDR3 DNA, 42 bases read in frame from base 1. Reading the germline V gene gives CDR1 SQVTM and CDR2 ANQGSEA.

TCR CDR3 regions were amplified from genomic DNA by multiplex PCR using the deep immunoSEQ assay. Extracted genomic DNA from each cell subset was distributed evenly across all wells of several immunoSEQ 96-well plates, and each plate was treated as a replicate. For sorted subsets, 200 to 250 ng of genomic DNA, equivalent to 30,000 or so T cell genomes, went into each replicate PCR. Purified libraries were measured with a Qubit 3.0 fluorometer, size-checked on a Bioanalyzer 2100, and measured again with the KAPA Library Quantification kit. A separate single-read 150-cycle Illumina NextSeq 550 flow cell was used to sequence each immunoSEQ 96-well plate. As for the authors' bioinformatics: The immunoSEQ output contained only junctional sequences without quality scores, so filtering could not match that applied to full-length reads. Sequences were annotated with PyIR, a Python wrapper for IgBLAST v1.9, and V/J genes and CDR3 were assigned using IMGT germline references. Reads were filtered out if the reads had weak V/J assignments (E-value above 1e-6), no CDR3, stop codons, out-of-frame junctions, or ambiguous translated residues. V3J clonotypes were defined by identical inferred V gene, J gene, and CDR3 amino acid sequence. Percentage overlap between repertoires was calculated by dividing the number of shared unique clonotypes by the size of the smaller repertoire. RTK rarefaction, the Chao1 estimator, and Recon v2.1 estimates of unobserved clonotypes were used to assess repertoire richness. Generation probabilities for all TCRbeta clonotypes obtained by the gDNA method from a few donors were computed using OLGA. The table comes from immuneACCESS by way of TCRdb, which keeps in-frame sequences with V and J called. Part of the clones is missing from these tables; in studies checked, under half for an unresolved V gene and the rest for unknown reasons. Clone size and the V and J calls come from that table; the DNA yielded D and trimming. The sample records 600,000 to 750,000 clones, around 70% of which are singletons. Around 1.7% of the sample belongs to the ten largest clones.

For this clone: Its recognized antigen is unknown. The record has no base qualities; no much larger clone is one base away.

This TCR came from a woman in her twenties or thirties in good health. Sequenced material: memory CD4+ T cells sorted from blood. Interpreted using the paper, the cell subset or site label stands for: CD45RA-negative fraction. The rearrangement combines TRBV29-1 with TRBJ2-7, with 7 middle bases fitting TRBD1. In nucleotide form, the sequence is TGCAGCGTTGGGGGACGACAGGGAAGGTACGAGCAGTACTTC. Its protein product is CSVGGRQGRYEQYF.